This TCR beta chain emerged from a study of blood T cell repertoires in COVID-19. The V end was cut by 0 bases, the J end by 6 bases, with 18 bases between. Looked up from germline, CDR1 is SGHDN and CDR2 is FVKESK. This CDR3 is built from 17 residues. As handled by the study authors: For nucleated cells, counts were estimated from reference gene primer amplification. Some clones are missing from TCRdb's copy, which holds only in-frame ones; the method was immunoSEQ multiplex PCR. From that table come the V and J calls and clone size; the DNA was used to work out D and trimming. This table has 150,000 to 200,000 clones, roughly 90% appearing once. Those who participated ranged in age from roughly 18 to 95 years and resided in about two dozen US areas. Membership in each cohort depended on participant-reported clinical history. Symptom resolution, clearance, or two negative PCRs marked donors in Cohort 3 as recovered.

What was sequenced was PBMCs or T cells enriched from blood (not recorded which). The TCR sequence derives from a woman in her forties or fifties who had recovered from COVID-19. The chain links TRBV14 to TRBJ1-3; D remains ambiguous. CDR3 DNA sequence: TGTGCCAGCAGCCAAGAAAATAGCCGACGGCTAACAAACACCATATATTTT. Encoded protein: CASSQENSRRLTNTIYF.